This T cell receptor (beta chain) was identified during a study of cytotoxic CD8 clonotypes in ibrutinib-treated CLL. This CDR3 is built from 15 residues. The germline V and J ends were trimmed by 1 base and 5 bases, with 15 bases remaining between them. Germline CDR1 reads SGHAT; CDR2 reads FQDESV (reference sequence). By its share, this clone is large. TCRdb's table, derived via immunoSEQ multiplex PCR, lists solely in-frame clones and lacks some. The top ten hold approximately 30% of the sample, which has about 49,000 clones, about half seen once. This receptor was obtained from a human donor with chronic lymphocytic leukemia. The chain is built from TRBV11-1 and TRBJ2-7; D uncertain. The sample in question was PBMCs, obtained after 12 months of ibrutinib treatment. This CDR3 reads CASSLDARSGDEQYF. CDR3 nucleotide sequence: TGTGCCAGCAGCTTAGATGCCAGGTCAGGAGACGAGCAGTACTTC.